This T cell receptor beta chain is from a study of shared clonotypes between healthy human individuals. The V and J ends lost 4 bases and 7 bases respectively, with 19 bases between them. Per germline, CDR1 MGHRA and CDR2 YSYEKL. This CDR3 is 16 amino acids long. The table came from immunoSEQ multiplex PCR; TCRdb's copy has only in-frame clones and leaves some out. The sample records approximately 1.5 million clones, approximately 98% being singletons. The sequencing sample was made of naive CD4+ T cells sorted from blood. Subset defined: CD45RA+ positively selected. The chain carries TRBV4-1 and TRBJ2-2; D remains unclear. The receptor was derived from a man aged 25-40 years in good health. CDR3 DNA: TGCGCCAGCAGCCCACAAGAGATTGGCTTTAGCGGGGAGCTGTTTTTT. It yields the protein CASSPQEIGFSGELFF.